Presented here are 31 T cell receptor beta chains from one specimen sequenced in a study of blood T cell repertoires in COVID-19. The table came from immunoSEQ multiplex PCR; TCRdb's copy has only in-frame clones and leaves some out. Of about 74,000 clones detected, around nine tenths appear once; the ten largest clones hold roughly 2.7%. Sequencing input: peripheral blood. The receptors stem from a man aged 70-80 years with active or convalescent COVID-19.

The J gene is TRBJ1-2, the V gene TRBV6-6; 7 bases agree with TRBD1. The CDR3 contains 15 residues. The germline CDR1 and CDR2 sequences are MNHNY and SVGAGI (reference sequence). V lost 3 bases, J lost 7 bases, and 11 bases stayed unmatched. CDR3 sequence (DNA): TGTGCCAGCAGTTATGGCATCCAGGGGGGCAGTGGCTACACCTTC. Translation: CASSYGIQGGSGYTF.

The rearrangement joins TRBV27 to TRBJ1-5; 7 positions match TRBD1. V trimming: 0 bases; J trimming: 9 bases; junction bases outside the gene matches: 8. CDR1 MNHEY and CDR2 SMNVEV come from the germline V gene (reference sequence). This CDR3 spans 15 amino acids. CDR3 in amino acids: CASSLSGGQSGPQHF. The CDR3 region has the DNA TGTGCCAGCAGTTTATCGGGGGGACAGTCTGGGCCCCAGCATTTT.

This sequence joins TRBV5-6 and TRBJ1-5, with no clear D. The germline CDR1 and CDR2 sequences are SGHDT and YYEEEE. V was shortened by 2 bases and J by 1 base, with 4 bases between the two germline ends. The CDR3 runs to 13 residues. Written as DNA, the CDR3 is TGTGCCAGCAGCTTCCGGAGCAATCAGCCCCAGCATTTT. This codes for CASSFRSNQPQHF.

As DNA, the CDR3 is TGTGCCAGCAGTTACGGGACAGGGGACTACGAGCAGTACTTC. It codes for CASSYGTGDYEQYF. The chain links TRBV6-5 to TRBJ2-7; 10 bases are shared with TRBD1. Germline V gene sequence: CDR1 MNHEY, CDR2 SVGAGI. Germline trimming cut 2 bases from V and 3 bases from J; bases unmatched to any gene: 1. The CDR3 sequence is 14 residues long.

The CDR3 protein is CASSQDRIGYTF. DNA for the CDR3: TGTGCCAGCAGCCAAGATCGTATCGGCTACACCTTC. V gene TRBV3-1 (or the pseudogene TRBV3-2) combines with J gene TRBJ1-2; no definite D call. The CDR3 covers 12 residues. The germline V and J ends were trimmed by 0 bases and 8 bases, with 7 bases remaining between them. Germline assignment: CDR1 LGHDT and CDR2 YNNKEL (reference sequence).

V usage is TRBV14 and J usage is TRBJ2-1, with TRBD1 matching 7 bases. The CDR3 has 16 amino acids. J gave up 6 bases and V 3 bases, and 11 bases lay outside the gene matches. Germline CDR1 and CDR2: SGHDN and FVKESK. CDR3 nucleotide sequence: TGTGCCAGCAGCCAGGAAAGGGGGCTATTTTTCAATGAGCAGTTCTTC. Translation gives CASSQERGLFFNEQFF.

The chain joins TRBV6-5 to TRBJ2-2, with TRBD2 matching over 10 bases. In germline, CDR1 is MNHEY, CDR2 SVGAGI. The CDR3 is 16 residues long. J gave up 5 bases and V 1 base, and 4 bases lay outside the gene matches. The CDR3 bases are TGTGCCAGCAGTTACTTTCCAGCGGGGGGGACCGGGGAGCTGTTTTTT. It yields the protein CASSYFPAGGTGELFF.

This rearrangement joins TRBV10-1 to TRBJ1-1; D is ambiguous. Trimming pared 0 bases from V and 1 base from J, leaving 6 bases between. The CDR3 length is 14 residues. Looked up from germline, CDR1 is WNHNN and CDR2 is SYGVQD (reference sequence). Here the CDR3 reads CASSESSQNTEAFF. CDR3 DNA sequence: TGCGCCAGCAGTGAGTCGTCCCAGAACACTGAAGCTTTCTTT.

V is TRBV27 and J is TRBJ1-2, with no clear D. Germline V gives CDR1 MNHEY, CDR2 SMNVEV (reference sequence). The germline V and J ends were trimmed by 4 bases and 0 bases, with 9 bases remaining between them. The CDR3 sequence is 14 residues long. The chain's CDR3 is CASSSRYPNYGYTF. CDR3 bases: TGTGCCAGCAGTTCCCGGTATCCTAACTATGGCTACACCTTC.

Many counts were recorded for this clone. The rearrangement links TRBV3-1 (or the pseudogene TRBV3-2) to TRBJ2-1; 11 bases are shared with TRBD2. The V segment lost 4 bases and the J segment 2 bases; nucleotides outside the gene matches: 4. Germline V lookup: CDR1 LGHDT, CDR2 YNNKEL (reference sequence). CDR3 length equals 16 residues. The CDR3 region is CASSRLLAGAYNEQFF. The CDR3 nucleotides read TGTGCCAGCAGCCGACTACTAGCGGGAGCCTACAATGAGCAGTTCTTC.

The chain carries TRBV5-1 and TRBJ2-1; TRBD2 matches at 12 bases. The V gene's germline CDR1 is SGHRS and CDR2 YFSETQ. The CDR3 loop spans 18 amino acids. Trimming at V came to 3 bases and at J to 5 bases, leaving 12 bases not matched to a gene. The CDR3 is CASSWGLAGGGSDNEQFF. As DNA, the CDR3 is TGCGCCAGCAGCTGGGGACTAGCGGGCGGAGGTAGTGACAATGAGCAGTTCTTC.

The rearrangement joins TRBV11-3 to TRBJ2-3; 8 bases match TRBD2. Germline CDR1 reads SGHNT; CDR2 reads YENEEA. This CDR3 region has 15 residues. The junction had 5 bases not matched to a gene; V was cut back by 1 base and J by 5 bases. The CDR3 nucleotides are TGTGCCAGCAGCTTAGGAGGCGGGGGGAGAGATACGCAGTATTTT. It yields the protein CASSLGGGGRDTQYF.

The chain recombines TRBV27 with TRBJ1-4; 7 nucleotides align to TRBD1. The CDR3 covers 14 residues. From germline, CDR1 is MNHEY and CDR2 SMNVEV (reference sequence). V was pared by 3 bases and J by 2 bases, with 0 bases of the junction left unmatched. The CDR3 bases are TGTGCCAGCAGTTTCAGGGGGACTAATGAAAAACTGTTTTTT. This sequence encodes CASSFRGTNEKLFF.

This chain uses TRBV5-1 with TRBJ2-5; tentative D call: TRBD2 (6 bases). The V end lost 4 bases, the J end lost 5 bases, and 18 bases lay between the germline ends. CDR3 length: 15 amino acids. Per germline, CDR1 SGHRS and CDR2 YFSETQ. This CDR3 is CASSPMTSLGETQYF. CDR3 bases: TGCGCCAGCAGCCCGATGACTAGTCTGGGGGAGACCCAGTACTTC.

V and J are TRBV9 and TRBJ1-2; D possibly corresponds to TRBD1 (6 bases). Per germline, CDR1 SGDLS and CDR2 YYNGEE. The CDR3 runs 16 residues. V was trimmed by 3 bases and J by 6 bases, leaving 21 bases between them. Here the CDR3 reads CASSALTQGVRNGYTF. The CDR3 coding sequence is TGTGCCAGCAGCGCCCTTACACAGGGTGTTAGAAATGGCTACACCTTC. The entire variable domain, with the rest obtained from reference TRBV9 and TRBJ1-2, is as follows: DSGVTQTPKHLITATGQRVTLRCSPRSGDLSVYWYQQSLDQGLQFLIQYYNGEERAKGNILERFSAQQFPDLHSELNLSSLELGDSALYFCASSALTQGVRNGYTFGSGTRLTVV.

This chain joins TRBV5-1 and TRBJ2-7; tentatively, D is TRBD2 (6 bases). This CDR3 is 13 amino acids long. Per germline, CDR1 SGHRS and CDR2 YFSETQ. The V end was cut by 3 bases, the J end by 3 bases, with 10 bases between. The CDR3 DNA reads TGCGCCAGCAGCTCGAGCGGGTACTACGAGCAGTACTTC. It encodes CASSSSGYYEQYF. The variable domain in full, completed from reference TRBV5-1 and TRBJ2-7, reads KAGVTQTPRYLIKTRGQQVTLSCSPISGHRSVSWYQQTPGQGLQFLFEYFSETQRNKGNFPGRFSGRQFSNSRSEMNVSTLELGDSALYLCASSSSGYYEQYFGPGTRLTVT.

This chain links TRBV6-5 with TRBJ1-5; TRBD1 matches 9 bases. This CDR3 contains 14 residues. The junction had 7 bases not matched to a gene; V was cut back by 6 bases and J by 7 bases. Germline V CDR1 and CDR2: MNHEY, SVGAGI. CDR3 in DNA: TGTGCCAGCAGAAAACAGGGGGCGAGCCAGCCCCAGCATTTT. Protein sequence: CASRKQGASQPQHF.

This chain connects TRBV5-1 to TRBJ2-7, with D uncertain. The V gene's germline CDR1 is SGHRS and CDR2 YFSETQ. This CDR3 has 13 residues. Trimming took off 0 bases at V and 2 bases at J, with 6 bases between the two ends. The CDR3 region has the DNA TGCGCCAGCAGCTTGGGACACCCCTACGAGCAGTACTTC. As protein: CASSLGHPYEQYF.

The CDR3: CASSKVTEGNYGYTF. CDR3 nucleotides: TGTGCCAGCAGCAAAGTGACCGAGGGTAACTATGGCTACACCTTC. The chain recombines TRBV21-1 with TRBJ1-2. TRBV21-1 is assigned pseudogene status. This CDR3 contains 15 residues.

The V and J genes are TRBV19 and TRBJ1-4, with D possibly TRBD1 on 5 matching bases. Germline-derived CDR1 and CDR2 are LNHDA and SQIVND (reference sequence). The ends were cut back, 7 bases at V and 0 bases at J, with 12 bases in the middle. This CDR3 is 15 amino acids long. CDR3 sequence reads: CASMRGGTTNEKLFF. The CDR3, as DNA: TGTGCCAGTATGAGGGGCGGGACAACTAATGAAAAACTGTTTTTT. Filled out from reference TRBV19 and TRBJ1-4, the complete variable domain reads DGGITQSPKYLFRKEGQNVTLSCEQNLNHDAMYWYRQDPGQGLRLIYYSQIVNDFQKGDIAEGYSVSREKKESFPLTVTSAQKNPTAFYLCASMRGGTTNEKLFFGSGTQLSVL.

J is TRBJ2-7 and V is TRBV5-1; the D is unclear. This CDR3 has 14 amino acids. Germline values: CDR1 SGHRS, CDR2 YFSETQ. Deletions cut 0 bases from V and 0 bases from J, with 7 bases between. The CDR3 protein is CASSLVGSSYEQYF. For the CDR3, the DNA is TGCGCCAGCAGCTTGGTCGGTAGCTCCTACGAGCAGTACTTC.

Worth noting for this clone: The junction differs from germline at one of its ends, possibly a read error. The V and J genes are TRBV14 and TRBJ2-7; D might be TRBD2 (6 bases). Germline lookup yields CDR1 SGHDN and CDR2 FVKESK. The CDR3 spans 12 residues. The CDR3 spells CASSQTTGGLDF. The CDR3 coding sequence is TGTGCCAGCAGCCAAACTACAGGAGGGTTGGACTTC.

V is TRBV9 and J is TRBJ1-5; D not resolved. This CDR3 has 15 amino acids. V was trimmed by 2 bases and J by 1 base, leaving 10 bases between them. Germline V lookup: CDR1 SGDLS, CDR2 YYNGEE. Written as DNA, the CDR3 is TGTGCCAGCAGCGTCAGCGCTCTAAGCAATCAGCCCCAGCATTTT. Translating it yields CASSVSALSNQPQHF.

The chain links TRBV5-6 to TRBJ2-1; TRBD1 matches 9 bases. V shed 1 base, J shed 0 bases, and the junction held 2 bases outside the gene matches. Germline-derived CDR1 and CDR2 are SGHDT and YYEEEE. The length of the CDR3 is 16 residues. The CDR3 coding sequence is TGTGCCAGCAGCTTGACGACAGGGGGCTCCTACAATGAGCAGTTCTTC. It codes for CASSLTTGGSYNEQFF.

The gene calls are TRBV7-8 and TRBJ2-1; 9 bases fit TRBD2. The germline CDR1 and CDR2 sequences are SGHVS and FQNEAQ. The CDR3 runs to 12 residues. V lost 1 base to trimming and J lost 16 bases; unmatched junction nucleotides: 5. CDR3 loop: CASSLVWTSVFF. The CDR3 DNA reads TGTGCCAGCAGCTTAGTCTGGACTAGCGTTTTCTTC.

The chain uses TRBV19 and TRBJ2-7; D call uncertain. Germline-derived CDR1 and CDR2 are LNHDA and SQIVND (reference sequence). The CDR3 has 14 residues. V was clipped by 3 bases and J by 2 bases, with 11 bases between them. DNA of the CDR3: TGTGCCAGTAGTATGCAGGTCCAGGCCTACGAGCAGTACTTC. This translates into CASSMQVQAYEQYF.

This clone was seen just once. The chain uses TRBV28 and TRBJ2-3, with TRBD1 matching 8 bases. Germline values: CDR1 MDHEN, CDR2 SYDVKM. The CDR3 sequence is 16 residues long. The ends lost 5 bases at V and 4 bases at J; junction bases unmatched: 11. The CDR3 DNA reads TGTGCCAGCAGTGGGCCCAGCAGGGGGCGTCCAGATACGCAGTATTTT. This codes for CASSGPSRGRPDTQYF.

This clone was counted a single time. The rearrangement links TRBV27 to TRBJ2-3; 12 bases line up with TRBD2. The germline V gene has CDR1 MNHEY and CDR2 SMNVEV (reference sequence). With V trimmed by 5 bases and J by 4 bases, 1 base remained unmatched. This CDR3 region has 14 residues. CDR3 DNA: TGTGCCAGCAGTAGACTAGCGGGGGCAGATACGCAGTATTTT. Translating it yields CASSRLAGADTQYF.

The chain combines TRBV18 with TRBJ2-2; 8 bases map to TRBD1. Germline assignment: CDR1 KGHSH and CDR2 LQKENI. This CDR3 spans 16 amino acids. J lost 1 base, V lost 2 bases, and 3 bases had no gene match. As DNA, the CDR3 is TGTGCCAGCTCACCAGGACAGGGCGGGAACACCGGGGAGCTGTTTTTT. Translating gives CASSPGQGGNTGELFF.

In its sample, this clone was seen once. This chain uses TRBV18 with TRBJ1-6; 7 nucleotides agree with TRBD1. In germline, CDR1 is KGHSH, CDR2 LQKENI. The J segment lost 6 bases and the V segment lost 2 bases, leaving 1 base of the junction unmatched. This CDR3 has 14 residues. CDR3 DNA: TGTGCCAGCTCACCAACAGGGGCTAATTCACCCCTCCACTTT. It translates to CASSPTGANSPLHF. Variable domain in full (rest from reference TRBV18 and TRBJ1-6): NAGVMQNPRHLVRRRGQEARLRCSPMKGHSHVYWYRQLPEEGLKFMVYLQKENIIDESGMPKERFSAEFPKEGPSILRIQQVVRGDSAAYFCASSPTGANSPLHFGNGTRLTVT.

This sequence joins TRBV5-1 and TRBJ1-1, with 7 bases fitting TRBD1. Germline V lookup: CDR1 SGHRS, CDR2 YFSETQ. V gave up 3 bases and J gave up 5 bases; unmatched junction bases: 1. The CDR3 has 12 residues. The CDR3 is CASSSRGTEAFF. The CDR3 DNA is TGCGCCAGCAGCTCCAGGGGGACTGAAGCTTTCTTT.